The source of this TCR beta chain is a study of OX40 agonist ivuxolimab in advanced cancers. This CDR3 comprises 13 residues. CDR1 is MNHEY, CDR2 SVGAGI, per germline. Profiling relied on immunoSEQ multiplex PCR, and the TCRdb table lists in-frame clones only, not all of them. The repertoire includes approximately 69,000 clones, roughly 84% of them detected once, and approximately 8% sits in the top ten. This chain links TRBV6-5 with TRBJ2-7, with 9 bases fitting TRBD2. The TCR sequence derives from an adult with an advanced solid tumor such as melanoma, head and neck, liver or kidney cancer. Source: CD4+ or CD8+ T cells sorted from blood, taken in a trial of the OX40 agonist ivuxolimab. In DNA form, the CDR3 reads TGTGCTAGCGGGGGCTTAAGCGCCTACGAGCAGTACTTC. Translation gives CASGGLSAYEQYF.